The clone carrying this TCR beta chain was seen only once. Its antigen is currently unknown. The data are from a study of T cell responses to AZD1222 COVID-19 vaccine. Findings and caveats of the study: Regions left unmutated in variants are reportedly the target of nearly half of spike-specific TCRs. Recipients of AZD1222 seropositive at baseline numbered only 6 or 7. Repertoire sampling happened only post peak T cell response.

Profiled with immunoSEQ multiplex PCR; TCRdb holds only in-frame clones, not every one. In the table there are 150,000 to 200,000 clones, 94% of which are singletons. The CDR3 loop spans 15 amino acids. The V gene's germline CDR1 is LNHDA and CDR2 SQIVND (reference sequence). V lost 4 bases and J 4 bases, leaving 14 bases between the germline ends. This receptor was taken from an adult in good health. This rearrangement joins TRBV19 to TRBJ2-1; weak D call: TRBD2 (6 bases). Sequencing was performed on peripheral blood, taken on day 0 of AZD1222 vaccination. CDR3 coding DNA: TGTGCCAGTAGTACGATAGCGGAAGTATACAATGAGCAGTTCTTC. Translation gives CASSTIAEVYNEQFF.